This T cell receptor beta chain was observed in a study of shared clonotypes between healthy human individuals. Method: immunoSEQ multiplex PCR; TCRdb's copy keeps in-frame clones and lacks some. The sample includes 2 million to 3 million clones, approximately 93% of them seen just once. Donors, healthy HIV-negative adults, lacked recent acute infections or vaccinations. A CD45RA+ naive subset and a CD45RA-negative memory subset were split from CD4+ cells. This CDR3 comprises 13 residues. V dropped 6 bases and J dropped 8 bases, with 16 bases sitting between them. The germline V gene has CDR1 MNHEY and CDR2 SVGAGI. Study-level results: The naive CD4 repertoires of a few donors were compared, and approximately 5.3% of clonotypes were shared. The generation probabilities recorded for non-shared clonotypes fell below those of clonotypes shared by all four donors.

On this clone itself: Its cognate antigen is unknown.

Material for sequencing was naive CD4+ T cells from PBMCs. This sample's subset: CD45RA+ positively selected. This chain joins TRBV6-5 and TRBJ1-2, with D possibly matching TRBD1 (5 bases). The TCR sequence derives from a man between 18 and 35 years old in good health. Some clones in this sample may be carry-over from other donors' samples. The CDR3 loop reads CASSPTDLNGYTF. CDR3 sequence (DNA): TGTGCCAGCAGCCCGACAGACCTTAACGGCTACACCTTC.